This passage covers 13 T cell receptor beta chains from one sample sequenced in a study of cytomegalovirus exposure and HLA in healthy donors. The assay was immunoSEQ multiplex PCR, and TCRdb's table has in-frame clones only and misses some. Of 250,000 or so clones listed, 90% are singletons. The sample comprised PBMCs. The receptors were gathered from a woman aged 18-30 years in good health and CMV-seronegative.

The CDR3 loop reads CASSSTGGHQPQHF. DNA of the CDR3: TGTGCCAGCAGTTCAACAGGGGGACATCAGCCCCAGCATTTT. This chain joins TRBV27 and TRBJ1-5; 8 bases are shared with TRBD1. Germline loops: CDR1 MNHEY, CDR2 SMNVEV (reference sequence). This CDR3 is 14 amino acids long. Germline trimming cut 4 bases from V and 5 bases from J; bases unmatched to any gene: 4.

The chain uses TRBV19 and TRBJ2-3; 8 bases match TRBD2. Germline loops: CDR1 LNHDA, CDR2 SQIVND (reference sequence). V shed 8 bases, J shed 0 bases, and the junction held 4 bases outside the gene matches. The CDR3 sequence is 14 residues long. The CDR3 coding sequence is TGTGCCAGTTCACTAGCGGCTAGCACAGATACGCAGTATTTT. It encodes CASSLAASTDTQYF.

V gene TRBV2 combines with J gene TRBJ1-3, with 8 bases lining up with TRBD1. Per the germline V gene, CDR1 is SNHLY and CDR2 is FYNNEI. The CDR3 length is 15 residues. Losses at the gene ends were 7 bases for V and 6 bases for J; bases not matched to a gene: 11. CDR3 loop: CASTNYGQGQNTIYF. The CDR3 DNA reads TGTGCCAGCACCAACTACGGACAGGGACAAAACACCATATATTTT. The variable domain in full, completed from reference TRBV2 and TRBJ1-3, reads EPEVTQTPSHQVTQMGQEVILRCVPISNHLYFYWYRQILGQKVEFLVSFYNNEISEKSEIFDDQFSVERPDGSNFTLKIRSTKLEDSAMYFCASTNYGQGQNTIYFGEGSWLTVV.

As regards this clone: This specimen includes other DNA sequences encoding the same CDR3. In DNA form, the CDR3 reads TGTGCCAGCAGCGTAGCAGGGGAGCCGTACAATGAGCAGTTCTTC. As protein: CASSVAGEPYNEQFF. The rearrangement uses TRBV9 and TRBJ2-1; possible D gene TRBD1, 6 bases. V gave up 0 bases and J gave up 4 bases, with 11 bases separating them. This CDR3 contains 15 residues. From germline, CDR1 is SGDLS and CDR2 YYNGEE.

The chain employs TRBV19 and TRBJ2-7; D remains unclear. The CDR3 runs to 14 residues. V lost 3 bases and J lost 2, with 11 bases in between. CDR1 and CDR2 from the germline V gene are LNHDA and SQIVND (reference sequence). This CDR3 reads CASSITAAAYEQYV. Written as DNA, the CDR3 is TGTGCCAGTAGTATTACGGCGGCGGCCTACGAGCAGTACGTC.

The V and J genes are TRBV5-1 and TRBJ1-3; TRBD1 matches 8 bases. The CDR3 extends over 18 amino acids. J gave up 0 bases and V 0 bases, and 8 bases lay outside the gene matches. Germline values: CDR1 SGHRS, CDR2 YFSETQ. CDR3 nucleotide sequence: TGCGCCAGCAGCTTGGGTCAGGGGACAGGATACTCTGGAAACACCATATATTTT. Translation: CASSLGQGTGYSGNTIYF. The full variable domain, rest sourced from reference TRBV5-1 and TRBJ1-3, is KAGVTQTPRYLIKTRGQQVTLSCSPISGHRSVSWYQQTPGQGLQFLFEYFSETQRNKGNFPGRFSGRQFSNSRSEMNVSTLELGDSALYLCASSLGQGTGYSGNTIYFGEGSWLTVV.

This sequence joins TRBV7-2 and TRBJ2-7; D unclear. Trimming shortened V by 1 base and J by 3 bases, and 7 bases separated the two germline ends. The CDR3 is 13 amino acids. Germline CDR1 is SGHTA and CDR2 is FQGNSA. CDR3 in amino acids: CASSLVQYYEQYF. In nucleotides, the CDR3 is TGTGCCAGCAGCTTAGTACAGTACTACGAGCAGTACTTC.

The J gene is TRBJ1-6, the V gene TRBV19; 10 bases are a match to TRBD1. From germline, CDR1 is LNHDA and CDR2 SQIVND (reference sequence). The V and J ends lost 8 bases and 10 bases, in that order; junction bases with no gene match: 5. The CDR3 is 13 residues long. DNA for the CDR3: TGTGCCAGTGGGGACAGGGGTAACTCACCCCTCCACTTT. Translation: CASGDRGNSPLHF.

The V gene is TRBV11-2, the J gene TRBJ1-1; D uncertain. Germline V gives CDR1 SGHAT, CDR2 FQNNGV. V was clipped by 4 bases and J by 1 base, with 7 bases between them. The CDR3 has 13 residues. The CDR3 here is CASSYQANTEAFF. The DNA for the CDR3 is TGTGCCAGCAGCTACCAGGCGAACACTGAAGCTTTCTTT.

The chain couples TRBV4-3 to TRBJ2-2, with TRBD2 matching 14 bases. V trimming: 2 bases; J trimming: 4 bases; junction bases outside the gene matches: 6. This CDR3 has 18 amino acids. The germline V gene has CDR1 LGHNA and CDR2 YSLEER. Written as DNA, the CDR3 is TGCGCCAGCAGCCAAACGGGACTAGCGGGGGAGAGCACCGGGGAGCTGTTTTTT. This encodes CASSQTGLAGESTGELFF.

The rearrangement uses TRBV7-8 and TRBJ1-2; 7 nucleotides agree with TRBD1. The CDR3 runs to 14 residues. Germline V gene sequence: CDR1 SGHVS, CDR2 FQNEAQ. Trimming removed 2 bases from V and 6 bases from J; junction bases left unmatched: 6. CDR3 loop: CASSLTRQGNGYTF. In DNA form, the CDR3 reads TGTGCCAGCAGCTTAACGCGACAGGGAAATGGCTACACCTTC.

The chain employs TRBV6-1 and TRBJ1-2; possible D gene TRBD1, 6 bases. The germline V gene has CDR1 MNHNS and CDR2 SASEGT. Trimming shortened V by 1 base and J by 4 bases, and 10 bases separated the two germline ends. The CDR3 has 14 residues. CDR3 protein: CASSEEGVGYGYTF. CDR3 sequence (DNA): TGTGCCAGCAGTGAAGAGGGGGTCGGCTATGGCTACACCTTC.

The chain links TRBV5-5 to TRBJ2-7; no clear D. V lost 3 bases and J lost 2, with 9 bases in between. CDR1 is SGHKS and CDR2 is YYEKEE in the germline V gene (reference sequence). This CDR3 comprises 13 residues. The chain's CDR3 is CASSSPGAYEQYF. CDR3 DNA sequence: TGTGCCAGCAGCTCGCCTGGAGCCTACGAGCAGTACTTC.